Ten or more counts support the clone carrying this T cell receptor (beta chain). The antigen is undetermined. These data originate in a study of shared clonotypes between healthy human individuals. Unsorted samples relied on 89 million or so PBMCs, which served as the source of genomic DNA. Losses at the gene ends were 2 bases for V and 6 bases for J; bases not matched to a gene: 8. The CDR3 sequence is 16 residues long. CDR1 and CDR2 (germline): MNHEY, SMNVEV (reference sequence). Study observations and caveats: Limited genetic and exposure-history diversity came from having few donors. Exclusively blood specimens were collected; tissue repertoires likely differ.

Only in-frame clones appear in the TCRdb table, and some are missing; sequencing was by immunoSEQ multiplex PCR. The top ten hold roughly 13% of the sample, which has about 490,000 clones, 81% seen once. The receptor comes from a woman aged 40 to 49 in good health. Some clones in this sample may be carry-over from other donors' samples. The rearrangement links TRBV27 to TRBJ2-3; 10 bases line up with TRBD2. Specimen: PBMCs. CDR3 sequence: CASSLRAGGPWDTQYF. The CDR3 nucleotides read TGTGCCAGCAGTTTAAGAGCGGGAGGGCCATGGGATACGCAGTATTTT.